Listed here are 13 T cell receptor beta chains from one sample, sequenced in a study of cytomegalovirus exposure and HLA in healthy donors. Vbeta (60) and Jbeta (13) primers were used in the PCR. Measured with immunoSEQ multiplex PCR; TCRdb has only the in-frame clones, and not every one. This sample has about 160,000 clones; roughly 77% occur once, and the top ten carry 2% to 2.5%. The sequencing sample was made of PBMCs. Every receptor here comes from a man aged 45-65 years in good health and CMV-seropositive.

The V call is TRBV30, the J call TRBJ1-1; TRBD1 aligns across 7 bases. Germline V gives CDR1 GTSNPN, CDR2 SVGIG (reference sequence). After removal of 1 base from V and 3 bases from J, the junction contained 5 bases not matched to a gene. This CDR3 has 14 amino acids. CDR3 coding DNA: TGTGCCTGGAGTGGCGTCGACAGGGACACTGAAGCTTTCTTT. Amino acids: CAWSGVDRDTEAFF.

This chain uses TRBV7-9 with TRBJ1-6; 8 bases match TRBD1. The CDR3 runs 18 residues. Germline V gene sequence: CDR1 SEHNR, CDR2 FQNEAQ (reference sequence). V was pared by 5 bases and J by 0 bases, with 9 bases of the junction left unmatched. Here the CDR3 reads CASSNTGGRSSYNSPLHF. The CDR3 bases are TGTGCCAGCAGCAATACAGGGGGACGAAGCTCCTATAATTCACCCCTCCACTTT. Drawing the rest from reference TRBV7-9 and TRBJ1-6, the complete variable domain is DTGVSQNPRHKITKRGQNVTFRCDPISEHNRLYWYRQTLGQGPEFLTYFQNEAQLEKSRLLSDRFSAERPKGSFSTLEIQRTEQGDSAMYLCASSNTGGRSSYNSPLHFGNGTRLTVT.

The chain recombines TRBV15 with TRBJ1-6, with TRBD1 matching over 8 bases. V lost 4 bases to trimming and J lost 9 bases; unmatched junction nucleotides: 5. This CDR3 region has 14 residues. Germline V gives CDR1 LNHNV, CDR2 YYDKDF (reference sequence). This chain's CDR3 is CATSIGQGVSPLHF. In DNA form, the CDR3 reads TGTGCCACCAGCATTGGACAGGGCGTTTCACCCCTCCACTTT. Filled out from reference TRBV15 and TRBJ1-6, the complete variable domain reads DAMVIQNPRYQVTQFGKPVTLSCSQTLNHNVMYWYQQKSSQAPKLLFHYYDKDFNNEADTPDNFQSRRPNTSFCFLDIRSPGLGDTAMYLCATSIGQGVSPLHFGNGTRLTVT.

This sequence joins TRBV6-5 and TRBJ2-5; possible D gene TRBD1, 6 bases. The J call may be faulty, since TRBJ2-7 better matches the DNA end. CDR3 length: 15 amino acids. CDR1 is MNHEY, CDR2 SVGAGI, per germline. The CDR3, as DNA: TGTGCCAGCAGTTCTACAGGGACCCTATCCTACGAGCAGTACTTC. Translating it yields CASSSTGTLSYEQYF.

The V and J genes are TRBV10-3 and TRBJ2-7; 9 nucleotides line up with TRBD1. Per germline, CDR1 ENHRY and CDR2 SYGVKD. The junction had 9 bases not matched to a gene; V was cut back by 5 bases and J by 4 bases. This CDR3 region has 15 residues. CDR3 in DNA: TGTGCCATCAGTTACTCCGGGACAGGGCCTTACGAGCAGTACTTC. Translating gives CAISYSGTGPYEQYF.

The chain combines TRBV9 with TRBJ2-7, with 7 bases lining up with TRBD2. With V trimmed by 3 bases and J by 2 bases, 5 bases remained unmatched. The CDR3 covers 14 residues. CDR1 SGDLS and CDR2 YYNGEE come from the germline V gene. The CDR3 region has the DNA TGTGCCAGCAGCGCGGGGGGAAACCCCTACGAGCAGTACTTC. This encodes CASSAGGNPYEQYF. Based on the CDR3 plus reference TRBV9 and TRBJ2-7, the full variable domain is DSGVTQTPKHLITATGQRVTLRCSPRSGDLSVYWYQQSLDQGLQFLIQYYNGEERAKGNILERFSAQQFPDLHSELNLSSLELGDSALYFCASSAGGNPYEQYFGPGTRLTVT.

The chain uses TRBV19 and TRBJ2-5, with TRBD2 matching over 10 bases. Germline V gene lookup returns CDR1 LNHDA and CDR2 SQIVND (reference sequence). This CDR3 has 17 amino acids. V dropped 1 base and J dropped 4; count of bases not matched to a gene: 9. This CDR3 is CASSIGGASGGGETQYF. CDR3 sequence (DNA): TGTGCCAGTAGTATAGGTGGAGCTAGCGGGGGAGGAGAGACCCAGTACTTC.

This chain links TRBV5-1 with TRBJ2-7; D remains unclear. Trimming stripped 4 bases from V and 2 bases from J, with 10 bases between. This CDR3 has 13 residues. Germline-derived CDR1 and CDR2 are SGHRS and YFSETQ. The DNA for the CDR3 is TGCGCCAGCAGCATAGAATTAACCTACGAGCAGTACTTC. Protein sequence: CASSIELTYEQYF. Together with reference TRBV5-1 and TRBJ2-7, the CDR3 gives the full variable domain: KAGVTQTPRYLIKTRGQQVTLSCSPISGHRSVSWYQQTPGQGLQFLFEYFSETQRNKGNFPGRFSGRQFSNSRSEMNVSTLELGDSALYLCASSIELTYEQYFGPGTRLTVT.

J is TRBJ1-3 and V is TRBV18, with 9 bases identical to TRBD1. There are 18 residues in the CDR3. With 3 bases clipped from V and 0 bases from J, the junction kept 9 bases outside the gene matches. Germline lookup yields CDR1 KGHSH and CDR2 LQKENI. The CDR3 bases are TGTGCCAGCTCACCTATTCCGGGACAGGGCGTCTCTGGAAACACCATATATTTT. The encoded protein is CASSPIPGQGVSGNTIYF.

This sequence joins TRBV6-5 and TRBJ2-5, with a weak D call TRBD1 (5 bases). Germline CDR1 reads MNHEY; CDR2 reads SVGAGI. Deletions cut 0 bases from V and 4 bases from J, with 15 bases between. This CDR3 has 16 residues. The CDR3 nucleotides are TGTGCCAGCAGTTACTCGGGGCAGGGATGGGGAGAGACCCAGTACTTC. Translating it yields CASSYSGQGWGETQYF.

The rearrangement joins TRBV7-2 to TRBJ1-5; D perhaps matches TRBD1 (6 bases). Germline CDR1 and CDR2: SGHTA and FQGNSA. V lost 6 bases and J 6 bases, leaving 18 bases between the germline ends. CDR3 size: 15 residues. The CDR3 coding sequence is TGTGCCAGCAGTCGAACAGGGAGCGTAGGTCAGCCCCAGCATTTT. Protein sequence: CASSRTGSVGQPQHF.

This chain joins TRBV7-8 and TRBJ2-2; perhaps TRBD1 as D (5 bases). Trimming cost V 3 bases and J 3 bases, with 14 bases left between them. Germline V CDR1 and CDR2: SGHVS, FQNEAQ. The CDR3 has 16 amino acids. CDR3 nucleotide sequence: TGTGCCAGCAGCTTCCGCAGGGAAAAGGACACCGGGGAGCTGTTTTTT. Translation gives CASSFRREKDTGELFF.

V usage is TRBV5-5 and J usage is TRBJ2-1, with TRBD2 matching over 11 bases. V gave up 0 bases and J gave up 0 bases; unmatched junction bases: 8. Germline CDR1 and CDR2: SGHKS and YYEKEE (reference sequence). This CDR3 is built from 19 residues. The CDR3, as DNA: TGTGCCAGCAGCTTGGCGCCGGGACTAGCGGCGAGCTCCTACAATGAGCAGTTCTTC. Translation gives CASSLAPGLAASSYNEQFF.